The 32 T cell receptor beta chains below all came from one sample that was sequenced in a study of T cell repertoires in cytomegalovirus infection. A single record per CDR3 protein comes from TCRdb applying MiXCR to the reads. Of some 800,000 distinct CDR3 sequences listed, about 30% are singletons. Antigens for these TCRs are unknown. Sample: cultured CD8+ T cells from PBMCs, taken from culture after CMV antigen stimulation. All receptors derive from a human donor in good health (CMV status not recorded). Some clones in this sample may be carry-over from other donors' samples.

The rearrangement links TRBV14 to TRBJ2-4, with 9 bases that match TRBD2. The V and J ends lost 4 bases and 0 bases, in that order; junction bases with no gene match: 7. The CDR3 totals 17 residues. Germline V gives CDR1 SGHDN, CDR2 FVKESK. CDR3 protein: CASSLWREGIAKNIQYF. The CDR3 DNA follows: TGTGCCAGCAGCCTCTGGCGGGAGGGGATAGCCAAAAACATTCAGTACTTC.

The CDR3 DNA reads TGTGCCATCAGACTAAATCCGGGACAGGGCCGCACCGGGGAGCTGTTTTTT. The encoded protein is CAIRLNPGQGRTGELFF. The gene calls are TRBV10-3 and TRBJ2-2, with 9 bases that match TRBD1. The CDR3 runs to 17 residues. Germline CDR1 ENHRY, CDR2 SYGVKD. With V trimmed by 6 bases and J by 4 bases, 12 bases remained unmatched.

CDR3 bases: TGCAGCGCATCGGACAGCTCCTACGAGCAGTACTTC. This codes for CSASDSSYEQYF. The gene calls are TRBV29-1 and TRBJ2-7; possible D gene TRBD1, 6 bases. The V and J ends lost 7 bases and 0 bases respectively, with 10 bases between them. This CDR3 region has 12 residues. CDR1 is SQVTM and CDR2 is ANQGSEA in the germline V gene.

This clonotype was seen a handful of times. The chain uses TRBV7-6 and TRBJ2-1; 12 positions agree with TRBD2. V lost 5 bases to trimming and J lost 7 bases; unmatched junction nucleotides: 6. Germline V gene data show CDR1 as SGHVS and CDR2 as FNYEAQ. This CDR3 has 15 amino acids. CDR3 nucleotide sequence: TGTGCCAGCAGCGCCCTAGCGGGGGGGCTAAATGAGCAGTTCTTC. Protein sequence: CASSALAGGLNEQFF.

The CDR3 nucleotides read TGTGCCAGCAGTTTCCCGGGACAGGGGATGAGTGGCTACACCTTC. It codes for CASSFPGQGMSGYTF. The rearrangement joins TRBV28 to TRBJ1-2, with 10 bases that match TRBD1. The V gene end was trimmed by 3 bases and the J gene end by 7 bases; junction bases not matched to a gene: 8. CDR1 MDHEN and CDR2 SYDVKM come from the germline V gene. The CDR3 length is 15 residues.

This chain connects TRBV19 to TRBJ1-2, with D tentatively TRBD1 (6 bases). From germline, CDR1 is LNHDA and CDR2 SQIVND (reference sequence). The CDR3 covers 17 residues. V shed 3 bases and J shed 2 bases, with 19 bases lying between them. In DNA form, the CDR3 reads TGTGCCAGTAGTATCAACGCAGGGGCTGCCGTCAACTATGGCTACACCTTC. As protein: CASSINAGAAVNYGYTF.

This clonotype was recorded only once. The V gene is TRBV24-1, the J gene TRBJ2-5; D not certain. The germline gives CDR1 KGHDR, CDR2 SFDVKD. The CDR3 runs 13 residues. With 6 bases removed from V and 0 bases from J, the gap between germline ends came to 7 bases. CDR3 nucleotides: TGTGCCACCAGTACTGAGAACCAAGAGACCCAGTACTTC. Amino acid sequence: CATSTENQETQYF.

This clonotype was picked up a small number of times. The CDR3 protein is CASSSFTGGLITSTDTQYF. DNA of the CDR3: TGTGCCAGCAGCTCCTTTACAGGGGGGCTTATTACTAGCACAGATACGCAGTATTTT. The rearrangement uses TRBV7-3 and TRBJ2-3; TRBD1 matches 8 bases. This CDR3 comprises 19 residues. V shed 4 bases and J 0 bases; nucleotides not matched to a gene: 15. Looked up from germline, CDR1 is SGHTA and CDR2 is FQGTGA.

The chain joins TRBV12-3 or TRBV12-4 to TRBJ1-2; 7 nucleotides match TRBD1. There are 17 residues in the CDR3. V was clipped by 3 bases and J by 4 bases; unmatched bases: 14. CDR3 in DNA: TGTGCCAGCAGTTTCTGGGACAGAGGAACTCTAACCTATGGCTACACCTTC. Encoded protein: CASSFWDRGTLTYGYTF.

This clonotype has ten or more counts. V is TRBV28 and J is TRBJ2-6, with 7 bases matching TRBD1. The CDR3 totals 16 residues. Per germline, CDR1 MDHEN and CDR2 SYDVKM. J was trimmed by 2 bases and V by 8 bases; bases with no gene match: 9. The CDR3 region is CASSTGESAGANVLTF. The CDR3 bases are TGTGCCAGCTCAACAGGGGAGTCAGCTGGGGCCAACGTCCTGACTTTC.

The chain links TRBV6-2 or TRBV6-3 to TRBJ1-2; no clear D gene. The V end lost 4 bases, the J end lost 5 bases, and 17 bases lay between the germline ends. The CDR3 sequence is 15 residues long. The germline gives CDR1 MNHEY, CDR2 SVGEGT. CDR3 residues: CASSSSGLERYGYTF. The DNA for the CDR3 is TGTGCCAGCAGTTCCTCCGGGTTAGAGAGGTATGGCTACACCTTC.

The gene calls are TRBV7-9 and TRBJ1-5; D might be TRBD1 (6 bases). CDR1 is SEHNR, CDR2 FQNEAQ, per germline (reference sequence). CDR3 size: 12 residues. The V end lost 5 bases, the J end lost 9 bases, and 11 bases lay between the germline ends. CDR3 coding DNA: TGTGCCAGCAGCCCCGGGACATTGCCCCAGCATTTT. This gives the protein CASSPGTLPQHF.

The count of this clonotype is one. This sequence joins TRBV7-6 and TRBJ1-4; D uncertain. V was shortened by 4 bases and J by 12 bases, with 9 bases between the two germline ends. In germline, CDR1 is SGHVS, CDR2 FNYEAQ. CDR3 size: 11 residues. CDR3 DNA sequence: TGTGCCAGCAGCTCACAGAGTGAACTGTTTTTT. Residues: CASSSQSELFF.

Notes on this clonotype: A junction end diverges from the germline sequence, so it may reflect a read error. The chain links TRBV28 to TRBJ1-4; 8 nucleotides align to TRBD1. Germline values: CDR1 MDHEN, CDR2 SYDVKM. The CDR3 contains 18 residues. DNA for the CDR3: TGTTCCAGCAGTTTATCACGACAGACAGGGGCCTTCAATGAAAAACTGTTTTTT. Protein product: CSSSLSRQTGAFNEKLFF.

The CDR3 sequence is CASSQSWSSGNTIYF. For the CDR3, the DNA is TGTGCCAGCAGCCAAAGCTGGTCCTCTGGAAACACCATATATTTT. V gene TRBV7-4 combines with J gene TRBJ1-3, with no clear D. V was clipped by 5 bases and J by 0 bases, with 11 bases between them. CDR1 and CDR2 from the germline V gene are SGHVT and SQSDAQ. The CDR3 is made up of 15 amino acids.

V and J are TRBV6-2 or TRBV6-3 and TRBJ2-5; possibly TRBD1 for D (6 bases). This CDR3 is built from 15 residues. Between the trimmed V and J ends, which lost 7 bases and 5 bases, there was a span of 20 bases. Germline CDR1 reads MNHEY; CDR2 reads SVGEGT. This CDR3 reads CASKSIRDTDETQYF. In nucleotides, the CDR3 is TGTGCCAGCAAATCAATCCGGGACACAGACGAGACCCAGTACTTC.

V is TRBV7-4 and J is TRBJ2-3, with 11 bases identical to TRBD2. Per germline, CDR1 SGHVT and CDR2 SQSDAQ. The CDR3 runs to 15 residues. The J segment lost 8 bases and the V segment lost 5 bases, leaving 9 bases of the junction unmatched. The CDR3 coding sequence is TGTGCCAGCAGCGTACATAGCGGGGGGGCCGGTACGCAGTATTTT. It specifies CASSVHSGGAGTQYF.

The chain recombines TRBV27 with TRBJ1-3; possible D gene TRBD1, 6 bases. There are 17 residues in the CDR3. V lost 6 bases and J lost 5, with 23 bases in between. CDR1 is MNHEY and CDR2 is SMNVEV in the germline V gene (reference sequence). The chain's CDR3 is CASSPGQFLATRNTIYF. Written as DNA, the CDR3 is TGTGCCAGCAGCCCCGGACAGTTCCTAGCCACACGAAACACCATATATTTT.

This clonotype was seen a few times. The chain combines TRBV6-6 with TRBJ2-7; the match to TRBD1 covers 10 bases. The CDR3 totals 14 residues. The germline V gene has CDR1 MNHNY and CDR2 SVGAGI (reference sequence). After removal of 9 bases from V and 4 bases from J, the junction contained 9 bases not matched to a gene. For the CDR3, the DNA is TGTGCCAGTGTCTCGACAGGGGGCGGGTACGAGCAGTACTTC. Translating gives CASVSTGGGYEQYF.

This clonotype was counted between two and nine times. This chain connects TRBV27 to TRBJ2-7, with 9 nucleotides matching TRBD1. V gave up 0 bases and J gave up 2 bases; unmatched junction bases: 2. The CDR3 spans 15 residues. CDR1 is MNHEY, CDR2 SMNVEV, per germline (reference sequence). CDR3 sequence: CASSLSGQGPYEQYF. CDR3 bases: TGTGCCAGCAGTTTATCGGGACAGGGACCCTACGAGCAGTACTTC.

The CDR3 loop reads CASSLVYSWSDTQYF. CDR3 coding DNA: TGCGCCAGCAGCTTGGTATATTCTTGGTCGGATACGCAGTATTTT. The V call is TRBV5-1, the J call TRBJ2-3; no definite D call. V gave up 0 bases and J gave up 6 bases, with 14 bases separating them. This CDR3 has 15 residues. The germline CDR1 and CDR2 sequences are SGHRS and YFSETQ.

This clonotype was recorded a few times. This chain links TRBV7-9 with TRBJ2-5; 9 positions agree with TRBD2. V gave up 5 bases and J gave up 2 bases; unmatched junction bases: 12. Germline V gene lookup returns CDR1 SEHNR and CDR2 FQNEAQ (reference sequence). The CDR3 loop spans 17 amino acids. The CDR3 region has the DNA TGTGCCAGCAGCCGTAAGGGTCTAGCGGGGTCTCAAGAGACCCAGTACTTC. Amino acids: CASSRKGLAGSQETQYF.

The sample holds a few counts of this clonotype. This CDR3 is CASSLKFAGSRANTEAFF. The CDR3 DNA follows: TGTGCCAGCAGCTTAAAATTTGCAGGGTCTAGGGCGAACACTGAAGCTTTCTTT. The chain combines TRBV7-9 with TRBJ1-1; D may be TRBD1 (5 bases). This CDR3 spans 18 amino acids. Germline V gene sequence: CDR1 SEHNR, CDR2 FQNEAQ (reference sequence). The ends were cut back, 2 bases at V and 1 base at J, with 20 bases in the middle.

The chain uses TRBV19 and TRBJ1-1; 7 bases agree with TRBD1. This CDR3 spans 14 amino acids. V lost 3 bases, J lost 7 bases, and 8 bases stayed unmatched. CDR1 is LNHDA and CDR2 is SQIVND in the germline V gene (reference sequence). CDR3 DNA sequence: TGTGCCAGTAGTATCCTCAGGACAGGCAGTGAAGCTTTCTTT. It specifies CASSILRTGSEAFF.

The CDR3 coding sequence is TGCGCCAGCAGTGACCGAGACAGGCCTGATCAGCCCCAGCATTTT. It codes for CASSDRDRPDQPQHF. V usage is TRBV10-2 and J usage is TRBJ1-5, with D tentatively TRBD1 (6 bases). V lost 3 bases, J lost 5 bases, and 14 bases lay in between. CDR1 WSHSY and CDR2 SAAADI come from the germline V gene. This CDR3 contains 15 residues.

Worth noting for this clonotype: An end of the junction does not agree with germline; a read error may underlie this. The V and J genes are TRBV7-8 and TRBJ2-3; D call uncertain. The CDR3 contains 16 residues. CDR1 and CDR2 (germline): SGHVS, FQNEAQ. CDR3 bases: TGTGTCAGCAGCTTACCGCGGTATGGGGTCGGAGATACGCAGTATTTT. It encodes CVSSLPRYGVGDTQYF.

There are a few counts of this clonotype. The CDR3 DNA sequence: TGTGCCAGCAGCCGCGGCGAAGACACTGAAGCTTTCTTT. Translated: CASSRGEDTEAFF. This chain joins TRBV3-1 and TRBJ1-1, with no clear D. Germline V gene lookup returns CDR1 LGHDT and CDR2 YNNKEL (reference sequence). V was clipped by 4 bases and J by 3 bases, with 9 bases between them. This CDR3 region has 13 residues.

This clonotype occurred many times. The chain couples TRBV7-9 to TRBJ1-1; D is unresolved. The CDR3 contains 14 residues. Trimming pared 0 bases from V and 2 bases from J, leaving 7 bases between. The V gene's germline CDR1 is SEHNR and CDR2 FQNEAQ (reference sequence). The CDR3 here is CASSLASGNTEAFF. In DNA form, the CDR3 reads TGTGCCAGCAGCTTAGCTTCGGGTAACACTGAAGCTTTCTTT.

This clonotype turned up a few times. V is TRBV12-3 or TRBV12-4 and J is TRBJ2-5, with TRBD1 as a possible D gene (5 bases). Trimming cost V 1 base and J 4 bases, with 13 bases left between them. The CDR3 consists of 15 residues. CDR3 protein: CASSLGAGIRETQYF. The DNA of the CDR3 is TGTGCCAGCAGTTTAGGGGCAGGGATACGAGAGACCCAGTACTTC.

This clonotype was seen more than once but under ten times. The rearrangement links TRBV5-6 to TRBJ2-3; a possible D gene is TRBD1 (5 bases). Germline V gives CDR1 SGHDT, CDR2 YYEEEE. CDR3 size: 14 residues. V was clipped by 2 bases and J by 3 bases, with 10 bases between them. CDR3 in amino acids: CASSFTQGTDTQYF. CDR3 DNA sequence: TGTGCCAGCAGCTTCACCCAGGGTACAGATACGCAGTATTTT.

This clonotype was recorded a few times. The V call is TRBV7-6, the J call TRBJ2-2, with D uncertain. V lost 5 bases and J lost 13, with 20 bases in between. The CDR3 length is 14 residues. Germline assignment: CDR1 SGHVS and CDR2 FNYEAQ. The CDR3 sequence is CASSPNPGVRGLFF. The CDR3 DNA sequence: TGTGCCAGCAGCCCTAACCCAGGAGTGCGTGGGCTGTTTTTT.

The genes are TRBV12-3 or TRBV12-4 and TRBJ2-7; D is possibly TRBD1 or TRBD2 (5 bases each). The CDR3 runs to 13 residues. The germline V and J ends were trimmed by 7 bases and 7 bases, with 17 bases remaining between them. The CDR3 DNA sequence: TGTGCCAGCACCCAAAGGGGACGAGGAGAGCAGTACTTC. It encodes CASTQRGRGEQYF.